This T cell receptor (beta chain) stems from a study of T-cell reconstitution after alpha-beta-depleted transplantation in children. Trimming left V 5 bases short and J 7 bases short, with 27 bases between. The CDR3 runs to 18 residues. This clonotype was recorded at least ten times. Its antigen is not identified. Notes on the study in general: Surviving recipient T cells and thymic progenitors accounted for the high day-60 TCRbeta diversity observed in some patients. It was reported that alpha-beta T cells came from several hundred expanded graft clones (about two months after transplant). T cells produced anew were the main source of T-cell counts and diversity one year after transplant.

Molecular barcoding with unique molecular identifiers was used for the TCRbeta library. TCRdb independently ran MiXCR on the PCR reads; one entry per CDR3 protein. The repertoire consists of 250,000 or so distinct CDR3 sequences, with roughly 8.2% occurring once and the leading ten covering 6% to 7%. The chain links TRBV12-3 or TRBV12-4 to TRBJ1-5; D is undetermined. The receptor's source is a male patient between 10 and 17 years old who had a stem cell transplant for acute lymphoblastic leukemia, so the T cells may come from the graft donor. The starting material was PBMCs, mostly from graft donor cells, obtained 180 days after TCRalphabeta/CD19-depleted stem cell transplant. The CDR3 DNA follows: TGTGCCAGCAGTCTAGGCGGGATAGGAAATCGGGAGTCCCAGCCCCAGCATTTT. Its translation: CASSLGGIGNRESQPQHF.